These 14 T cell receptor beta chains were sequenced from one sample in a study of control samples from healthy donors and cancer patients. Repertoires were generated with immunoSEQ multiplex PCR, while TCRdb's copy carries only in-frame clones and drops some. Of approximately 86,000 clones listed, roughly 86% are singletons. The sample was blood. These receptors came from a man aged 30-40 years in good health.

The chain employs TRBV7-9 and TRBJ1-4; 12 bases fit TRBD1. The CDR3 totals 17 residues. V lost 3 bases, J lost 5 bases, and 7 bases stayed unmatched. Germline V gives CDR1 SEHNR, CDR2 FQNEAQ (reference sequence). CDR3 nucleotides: TGTGCCAGCAGCTTCCCGGGACAGGGGGCCTTGAATGAAAAACTGTTTTTT. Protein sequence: CASSFPGQGALNEKLFF.

CDR3 region: CASSPGQQGDTIYF. Written as DNA, the CDR3 is TGCGCCAGCAGTCCCGGCCAACAAGGGGACACCATATATTTT. V is TRBV4-1 and J is TRBJ1-3, with D perhaps TRBD1 (5 bases). Per germline, CDR1 MGHRA and CDR2 YSYEKL. V gave up 6 bases and J gave up 8 bases, with 17 bases separating them. CDR3 length: 14 amino acids.

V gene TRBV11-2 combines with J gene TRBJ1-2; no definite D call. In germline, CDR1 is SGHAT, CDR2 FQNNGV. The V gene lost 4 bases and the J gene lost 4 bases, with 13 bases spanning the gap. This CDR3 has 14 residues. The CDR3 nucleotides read TGTGCCAGCAGCTCAGAAGAGAACTCCTATGGCTACACCTTC. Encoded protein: CASSSEENSYGYTF.

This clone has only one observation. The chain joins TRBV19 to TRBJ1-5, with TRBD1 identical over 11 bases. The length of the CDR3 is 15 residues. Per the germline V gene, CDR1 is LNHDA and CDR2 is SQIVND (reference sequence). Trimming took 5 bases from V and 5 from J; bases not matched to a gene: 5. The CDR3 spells CASSSWTGGHQPQHF. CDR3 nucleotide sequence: TGTGCCAGTAGTTCCTGGACAGGGGGCCATCAGCCCCAGCATTTT.

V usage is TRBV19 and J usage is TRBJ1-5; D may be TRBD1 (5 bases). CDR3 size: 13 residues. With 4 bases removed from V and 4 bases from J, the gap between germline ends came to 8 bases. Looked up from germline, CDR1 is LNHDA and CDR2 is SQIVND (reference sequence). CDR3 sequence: CASSTQGNQPQHF. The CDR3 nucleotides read TGTGCCAGTAGTACCCAGGGAAATCAGCCCCAGCATTTT.

The CDR3 nucleotides read TGTGCCAGCAGTTTTGGGGGAAAGGCTGAAGCTTTCTTT. Translated: CASSFGGKAEAFF. The chain recombines TRBV12-3 or TRBV12-4 with TRBJ1-1; D is possibly TRBD1 (5 bases). Trimming stripped 3 bases from V and 6 bases from J, with 11 bases between. CDR3 length: 13 residues.

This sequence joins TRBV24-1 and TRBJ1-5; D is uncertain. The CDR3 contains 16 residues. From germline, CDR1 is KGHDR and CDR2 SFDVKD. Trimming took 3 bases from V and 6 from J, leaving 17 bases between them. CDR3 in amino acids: CATSDHGEPNLQPQHF. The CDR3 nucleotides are TGTGCCACCAGTGATCACGGGGAACCAAACCTTCAGCCCCAGCATTTT.

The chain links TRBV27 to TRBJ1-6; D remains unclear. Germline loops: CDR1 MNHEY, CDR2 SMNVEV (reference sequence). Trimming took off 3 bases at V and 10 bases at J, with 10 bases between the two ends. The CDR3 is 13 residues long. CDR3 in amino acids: CASSLAIASPLHF. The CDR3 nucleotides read TGTGCCAGCAGTTTGGCCATTGCGTCACCCCTCCACTTT.

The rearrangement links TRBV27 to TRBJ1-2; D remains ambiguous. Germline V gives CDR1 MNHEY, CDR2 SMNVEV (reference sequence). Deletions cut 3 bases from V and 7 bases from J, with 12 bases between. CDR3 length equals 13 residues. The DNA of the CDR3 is TGTGCCAGCAGTTTGCTGGGTATCGGTGGCTACACCTTC. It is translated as CASSLLGIGGYTF.

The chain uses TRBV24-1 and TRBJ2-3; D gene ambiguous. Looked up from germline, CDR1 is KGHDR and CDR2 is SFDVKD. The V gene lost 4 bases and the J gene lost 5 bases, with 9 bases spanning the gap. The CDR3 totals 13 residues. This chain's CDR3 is CATSDSYEDTQYF. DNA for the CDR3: TGTGCCACCAGTGACTCGTACGAAGATACGCAGTATTTT.

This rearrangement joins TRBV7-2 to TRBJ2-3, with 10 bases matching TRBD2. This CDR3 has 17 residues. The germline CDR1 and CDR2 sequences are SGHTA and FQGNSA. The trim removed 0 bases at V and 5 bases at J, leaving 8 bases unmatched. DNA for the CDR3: TGTGCCAGCAGCTTAGCGCCAGCGGGGGGGCCCCAAGATACGCAGTATTTT. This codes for CASSLAPAGGPQDTQYF.

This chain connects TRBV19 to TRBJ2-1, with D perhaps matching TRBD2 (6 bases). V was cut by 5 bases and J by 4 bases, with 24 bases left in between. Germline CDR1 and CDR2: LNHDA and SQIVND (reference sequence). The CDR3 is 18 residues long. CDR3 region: CASSPLGTSSHTYNEQFF. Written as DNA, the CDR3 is TGTGCCAGTAGTCCGCTGGGTACTAGCTCTCATACTTACAATGAGCAGTTCTTC.

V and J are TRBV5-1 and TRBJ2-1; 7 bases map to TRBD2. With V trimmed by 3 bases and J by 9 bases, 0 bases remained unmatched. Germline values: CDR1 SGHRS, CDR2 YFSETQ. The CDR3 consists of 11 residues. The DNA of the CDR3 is TGCGCCAGCAGCTGGGGGGGTGAGCAGTTCTTC. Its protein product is CASSWGGEQFF.

CDR3 loop: CASSPLQVGDTQYF. The CDR3 region has the DNA TGTGCCAGCAGCCCCCTACAGGTGGGGGATACGCAGTATTTT. V is TRBV3-1 (or the pseudogene TRBV3-2) and J is TRBJ2-3; maybe TRBD1 (5 bases). The CDR3 extends over 14 amino acids. Germline CDR1 LGHDT, CDR2 YNNKEL (reference sequence). V dropped 4 bases and J dropped 6 bases, with 14 bases sitting between them.